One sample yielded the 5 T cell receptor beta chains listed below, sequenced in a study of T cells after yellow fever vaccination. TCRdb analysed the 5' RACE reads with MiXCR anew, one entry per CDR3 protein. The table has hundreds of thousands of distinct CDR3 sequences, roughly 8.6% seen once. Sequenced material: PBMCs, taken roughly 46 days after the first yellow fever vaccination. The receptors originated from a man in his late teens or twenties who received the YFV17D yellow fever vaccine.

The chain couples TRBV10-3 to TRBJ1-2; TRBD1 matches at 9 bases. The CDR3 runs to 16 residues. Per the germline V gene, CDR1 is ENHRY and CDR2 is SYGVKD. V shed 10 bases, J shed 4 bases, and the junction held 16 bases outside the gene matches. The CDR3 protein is CATTLNTGTGSYGYTF. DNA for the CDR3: TGTGCCACCACGCTCAATACCGGGACAGGGAGCTATGGCTACACCTTC.

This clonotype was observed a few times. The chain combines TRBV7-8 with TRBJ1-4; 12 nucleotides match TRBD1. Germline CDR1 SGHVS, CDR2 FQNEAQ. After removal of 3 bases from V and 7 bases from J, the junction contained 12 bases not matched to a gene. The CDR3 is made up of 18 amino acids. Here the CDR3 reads CASSLDRDRGRIGEKLFF. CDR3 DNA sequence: TGTGCCAGCAGCTTGGACCGGGACAGGGGGCGTATAGGTGAAAAACTGTTTTTT.

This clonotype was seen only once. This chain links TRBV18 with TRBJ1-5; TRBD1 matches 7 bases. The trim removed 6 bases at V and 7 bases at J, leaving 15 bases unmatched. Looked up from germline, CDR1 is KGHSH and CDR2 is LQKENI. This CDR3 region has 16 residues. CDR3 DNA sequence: TGTGCCAGCTCCCGACGCACAGGGGATGAGCAACAGCCCCAGCATTTT. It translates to CASSRRTGDEQQPQHF. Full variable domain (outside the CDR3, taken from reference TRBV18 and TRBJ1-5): NAGVMQNPRHLVRRRGQEARLRCSPMKGHSHVYWYRQLPEEGLKFMVYLQKENIIDESGMPKERFSAEFPKEGPSILRIQQVVRGDSAAYFCASSRRTGDEQQPQHFGDGTRLSIL.

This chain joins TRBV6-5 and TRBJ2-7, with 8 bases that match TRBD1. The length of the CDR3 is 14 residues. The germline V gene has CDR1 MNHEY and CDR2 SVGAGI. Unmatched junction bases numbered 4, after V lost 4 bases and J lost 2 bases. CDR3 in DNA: TGTGCCAGCAGTTTTGGGACAGGCCCCTACGAGCAGTACTTC. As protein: CASSFGTGPYEQYF.

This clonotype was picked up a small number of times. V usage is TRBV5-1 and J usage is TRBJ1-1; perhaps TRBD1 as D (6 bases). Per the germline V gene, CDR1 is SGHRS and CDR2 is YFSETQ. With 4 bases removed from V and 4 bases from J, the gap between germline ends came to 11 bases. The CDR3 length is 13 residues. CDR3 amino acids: CASSDIGGTEAFF. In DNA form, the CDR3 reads TGCGCCAGCAGCGATATAGGGGGCACTGAAGCTTTCTTT.